These 31 T cell receptor beta chains were sequenced from one sample in a study of cytotoxic CD8 clonotypes in ibrutinib-treated CLL. Repertoires were generated with immunoSEQ multiplex PCR, while TCRdb's copy carries only in-frame clones and drops some. The table has 150,000 to 250,000 clones, over 60% seen once. Sequenced material: PBMCs, taken after 24 months of ibrutinib treatment. These receptors were collected from a human donor with chronic lymphocytic leukemia.

The chain has TRBV29-1 and TRBJ2-7; D gene unclear. This CDR3 comprises 16 residues. Trimming removed 1 base from V and 3 bases from J, with 19 bases in between. Germline lookup yields CDR1 SQVTM and CDR2 ANQGSEA. The CDR3 here is CSVEGKQEGSVYEQYF. CDR3 in DNA: TGCAGCGTTGAAGGGAAGCAGGAAGGTTCGGTCTACGAGCAGTACTTC.

V gene TRBV11-2 combines with J gene TRBJ2-7; TRBD1 matches 10 bases. Germline V gene data show CDR1 as SGHAT and CDR2 as FQNNGV. CDR3 size: 14 residues. The J segment lost 5 bases and the V segment lost 3 bases, leaving 4 bases of the junction unmatched. The CDR3 DNA is TGTGCCAGCAGCTTCCCGGGGACAGGGGACGAGCAGTACTTC. Translated: CASSFPGTGDEQYF.

The chain employs TRBV5-1 and TRBJ1-5; D is perhaps TRBD1 (5 bases). Germline assignment: CDR1 SGHRS and CDR2 YFSETQ. V was cut by 1 base and J by 5 bases, with 13 bases left in between. The CDR3 consists of 15 residues. Here the CDR3 reads CASSLFGGLHQPQHF. CDR3 DNA: TGCGCCAGCAGCTTGTTTGGGGGTTTGCATCAGCCCCAGCATTTT.

The chain links TRBV30 to TRBJ1-1; D not certain. The CDR3 has 13 residues. Germline CDR1 reads GTSNPN; CDR2 reads SVGIG (reference sequence). V was pared by 3 bases and J by 1 base, with 9 bases between. Written as DNA, the CDR3 is TGTGCCTGGAGGGCATGGTGGAACACTGAAGCTTTCTTT. Translation gives CAWRAWWNTEAFF. Using reference TRBV30 and TRBJ1-1 for the parts outside the CDR3, the full variable domain is SQTIHQWPATLVQPVGSPLSLECTVEGTSNPNLYWYRQAAGRGLQLLFYSVGIGQISSEVPQNLSASRPQDRQFILSSKKLLLSDSGFYLCAWRAWWNTEAFFGQGTRLTVV.

The chain joins TRBV9 to TRBJ1-4; D possibly corresponds to TRBD1 (6 bases). CDR1 is SGDLS, CDR2 YYNGEE, per germline. V was shortened by 4 bases and J by 5 bases, with 12 bases between the two germline ends. There are 14 residues in the CDR3. The CDR3 region has the DNA TGTGCCAGCAGCTCCCGGGACACAAATGAAAAACTGTTTTTT. Translated: CASSSRDTNEKLFF.

This sequence joins TRBV11-2 and TRBJ2-3; D possibly uses TRBD1 or TRBD2 (5 bases each). The CDR3 covers 16 residues. Germline V lookup: CDR1 SGHAT, CDR2 FQNNGV. The V gene lost 2 bases and the J gene lost 0 bases, with 12 bases spanning the gap. The CDR3 DNA is TGTGCCAGCAGCTTAAGAGGGGTCCAAAGCACAGATACGCAGTATTTT. Protein: CASSLRGVQSTDTQYF.

V usage is TRBV18 and J usage is TRBJ1-1, with TRBD1 matching 9 bases. Germline lookup yields CDR1 KGHSH and CDR2 LQKENI. With 6 bases clipped from V and 12 bases from J, the junction kept 14 bases outside the gene matches. This CDR3 has 14 amino acids. The CDR3 DNA reads TGTGCCAGCTCGCCCCCAAGGACAGGGGATTCGTCTTTCTTT. It yields the protein CASSPPRTGDSSFF.

The genes are TRBV7-9 and TRBJ2-2, with 8 bases that match TRBD1. In germline, CDR1 is SEHNR, CDR2 FQNEAQ (reference sequence). The CDR3 length is 17 residues. V lost 5 bases and J lost 7; bases outside the gene matches: 15. CDR3 nucleotide sequence: TGTGCCAGCAGCAGAGACGGGACAGGCGTGAGGCTCGGGGAGCTGTTTTTT. This gives the protein CASSRDGTGVRLGELFF.

The chain combines TRBV15 with TRBJ1-1; a possible D gene is TRBD1 (6 bases). The germline V gene encodes CDR1 LNHNV and CDR2 YYDKDF (reference sequence). The CDR3 sequence is 14 residues long. Trimming took off 5 bases at V and 1 base at J, with 11 bases between the two ends. The CDR3 region is CATSPGHANTEAFF. The CDR3 region has the DNA TGTGCCACCAGCCCGGGACACGCGAACACTGAAGCTTTCTTT. The complete variable domain, with remaining parts taken from reference TRBV15 and TRBJ1-1, reads DAMVIQNPRYQVTQFGKPVTLSCSQTLNHNVMYWYQQKSSQAPKLLFHYYDKDFNNEADTPDNFQSRRPNTSFCFLDIRSPGLGDTAMYLCATSPGHANTEAFFGQGTRLTVV.

This chain uses TRBV18 with TRBJ1-3, with 8 bases lining up with TRBD1. From germline, CDR1 is KGHSH and CDR2 LQKENI. This CDR3 has 16 amino acids. V lost 2 bases, J lost 0 bases, and 3 bases stayed unmatched. In DNA form, the CDR3 reads TGTGCCAGCTCACCATCTCAGGGGGCCTCTGGAAACACCATATATTTT. This sequence encodes CASSPSQGASGNTIYF.

Worth noting for this clone: Distinct nucleotide sequences in the sample also encode this CDR3. The chain links TRBV9 to TRBJ2-3; no clear D. V was cut by 0 bases and J by 2 bases, with 10 bases left in between. Germline CDR1 SGDLS, CDR2 YYNGEE. The CDR3 length is 15 residues. The CDR3 region has the DNA TGTGCCAGCAGCGTAGGGGTCGGGCCCACAGATACGCAGTATTTT. Its translation: CASSVGVGPTDTQYF.

The gene calls are TRBV7-2 and TRBJ2-5; tentatively, D is TRBD1 (6 bases). This CDR3 region has 15 residues. V shed 2 bases and J shed 4 bases, with 14 bases lying between them. Germline CDR1 and CDR2: SGHTA and FQGNSA. The CDR3 reads CASSLMDRRRETQYF. DNA of the CDR3: TGTGCCAGCAGCTTAATGGACAGACGAAGAGAGACCCAGTACTTC.

The gene calls are TRBV11-2 and TRBJ1-3; no clear D gene. Trimming took 3 bases from V and 4 from J, leaving 4 bases between them. Germline V gene data show CDR1 as SGHAT and CDR2 as FQNNGV. This CDR3 has 12 amino acids. CDR3 loop: CASSFFGNTIYF. The CDR3 coding sequence is TGTGCCAGCAGCTTTTTCGGAAACACCATATATTTT. Full variable domain (outside the CDR3, taken from reference TRBV11-2 and TRBJ1-3): EAGVAQSPRYKIIEKRQSVAFWCNPISGHATLYWYQQILGQGPKLLIQFQNNGVVDDSQLPKDRFSAERLKGVDSTLKIQPAKLEDSAVYLCASSFFGNTIYFGEGSWLTVV.

The J gene is TRBJ1-1, the V gene TRBV5-1, with 7 nucleotides matching TRBD1. Germline V gene lookup returns CDR1 SGHRS and CDR2 YFSETQ. The CDR3 totals 12 residues. The DNA of the CDR3 is TGCGCTTCAACAGGGGTCCGCACTGAAGCTTTCTTT. Encoded protein: CASTGVRTEAFF.

The chain has TRBV9 and TRBJ2-3, with TRBD2 matching over 15 bases. Germline trimming cut 0 bases from V and 3 bases from J; bases unmatched to any gene: 2. CDR3 length: 17 amino acids. CDR1 and CDR2 from the germline V gene are SGDLS and YYNGEE. Here the CDR3 reads CASSVAGTSGRTDTQYF. The CDR3 nucleotides read TGTGCCAGCAGCGTAGCCGGGACTAGCGGGAGGACAGATACGCAGTATTTT. Supplemented by reference TRBV9 and TRBJ2-3, the full variable domain reads DSGVTQTPKHLITATGQRVTLRCSPRSGDLSVYWYQQSLDQGLQFLIQYYNGEERAKGNILERFSAQQFPDLHSELNLSSLELGDSALYFCASSVAGTSGRTDTQYFGPGTRLTVL.

The rearrangement joins TRBV11-2 to TRBJ2-1; D possibly matches TRBD1 or TRBD2 (6 bases each). The V end lost 1 base, the J end lost 2 bases, and 15 bases lay between the germline ends. CDR3 length: 17 residues. Germline V gene sequence: CDR1 SGHAT, CDR2 FQNNGV. As DNA, the CDR3 is TGTGCCAGCAGCTTAGCGGGGGCGGCCTACCCCTACAATGAGCAGTTCTTC. Protein product: CASSLAGAAYPYNEQFF.

In the case of this clone: A clone one base away is much larger, so this may be a read error. The rearrangement joins TRBV6-1 to TRBJ1-1; TRBD1 matches at 7 bases. Germline loops: CDR1 MNHNS, CDR2 SASEGT. CDR3 length: 13 amino acids. Germline trimming cut 5 bases from V and 4 bases from J; bases unmatched to any gene: 4. The CDR3 DNA reads as TGTGCCAGCAGTTTAACAGGGGTCACTGAAGCTTTCTTT. It is translated as CASSLTGVTEAFF.

The J gene is TRBJ2-5, the V gene TRBV5-1; D is undetermined. V lost 0 bases and J 5 bases, leaving 14 bases between the germline ends. CDR3 size: 15 residues. From germline, CDR1 is SGHRS and CDR2 YFSETQ. For the CDR3, the DNA is TGCGCCAGCAGCTTGGCCGCTAGGTTGGGGGAGACCCAGTACTTC. Translating it yields CASSLAARLGETQYF.

J is TRBJ1-2 and V is TRBV27; 10 bases are shared with TRBD1. Unmatched junction bases numbered 10, after V lost 6 bases and J lost 6 bases. Germline CDR1 and CDR2: MNHEY and SMNVEV (reference sequence). This CDR3 has 15 residues. The CDR3 here is CASRGAGTGAHGYTF. In DNA form, the CDR3 reads TGTGCCAGCAGGGGAGCCGGGACAGGGGCACATGGCTACACCTTC.

The chain is built from TRBV4-3 and TRBJ2-5; D possibly corresponds to TRBD2 (6 bases). The germline gives CDR1 LGHNA, CDR2 YSLEER. CDR3 size: 16 residues. Between the trimmed V and J ends, which lost 3 bases and 7 bases, there was a span of 21 bases. CDR3 coding DNA: TGCGCCAGCAGCCAGACCCACCGGGAGCCCAGTGGGACCCAGTACTTC. This codes for CASSQTHREPSGTQYF.

This clone was observed a single time. The chain couples TRBV7-2 to TRBJ1-1; TRBD1 matches 7 bases. The length of the CDR3 is 14 residues. V shed 5 bases, J shed 0 bases, and the junction held 3 bases outside the gene matches. Germline CDR1 and CDR2: SGHTA and FQGNSA. CDR3: CASSPDRLNTEAFF. The CDR3 DNA reads TGTGCCAGCAGCCCGGACAGGTTGAACACTGAAGCTTTCTTT.

CDR3 bases: TGTGCCTGGACTAGCGGGAGCCACAATGAGCAGTTCTTC. This sequence encodes CAWTSGSHNEQFF. The chain combines TRBV30 with TRBJ2-1, with 10 positions matching TRBD2. Losses at the gene ends were 4 bases for V and 5 bases for J; bases not matched to a gene: 2. Germline V gives CDR1 GTSNPN, CDR2 SVGIG (reference sequence). The CDR3 consists of 13 residues.

This clone appeared a single time. The gene calls are TRBV7-9 and TRBJ1-1, with D unclear. CDR3 length equals 14 residues. Germline loops: CDR1 SEHNR, CDR2 FQNEAQ (reference sequence). The ends were cut back, 5 bases at V and 5 bases at J, with 15 bases in the middle. The chain's CDR3 is CASSPQVLGTEAFF. DNA for the CDR3: TGTGCCAGCAGCCCTCAGGTCCTGGGGACTGAAGCTTTCTTT.

The chain joins TRBV30 to TRBJ2-1, with 14 nucleotides matching TRBD2. The CDR3 is 13 amino acids. Germline lookup yields CDR1 GTSNPN and CDR2 SVGIG (reference sequence). The ends lost 8 bases at V and 7 bases at J; junction bases unmatched: 4. The CDR3 here is CAGTSGSVNEQFF. CDR3 coding DNA: TGTGCCGGGACTAGCGGGAGTGTTAATGAGCAGTTCTTC. Supplemented by reference TRBV30 and TRBJ2-1, the full variable domain reads SQTIHQWPATLVQPVGSPLSLECTVEGTSNPNLYWYRQAAGRGLQLLFYSVGIGQISSEVPQNLSASRPQDRQFILSSKKLLLSDSGFYLCAGTSGSVNEQFFGPGTRLTVL.

This clone was observed a handful of times. The genes are TRBV7-8 and TRBJ1-5; D is uncertain. The germline CDR1 and CDR2 sequences are SGHVS and FQNEAQ. This CDR3 has 14 amino acids. V lost 1 base to trimming and J lost 4 bases, with 8 bases between them. This chain's CDR3 is CASSLGVRNQPQHF. CDR3 nucleotides: TGTGCCAGCAGCTTAGGTGTCAGGAATCAGCCCCAGCATTTT.

V usage is TRBV5-1 and J usage is TRBJ1-2; TRBD1 matches at 9 bases. The CDR3 consists of 14 residues. CDR1 is SGHRS, CDR2 YFSETQ, per germline. The trim removed 5 bases at V and 8 bases at J, leaving 10 bases unmatched. The CDR3 DNA reads TGCGCCAGCAGTCCCGGGACAGGGTATCGAGGCTACACCTTC. It translates to CASSPGTGYRGYTF.

CDR3 sequence reads: CASATMETQYF. The CDR3 coding sequence is TGTGCCAGCGCCACAATGGAGACCCAGTACTTC. V is TRBV7-2 and J is TRBJ2-5; no clear D gene. The CDR3 extends over 11 amino acids. CDR1 is SGHTA, CDR2 FQGNSA, per germline. The ends were cut back, 8 bases at V and 5 bases at J, with 9 bases in the middle.

The chain recombines TRBV5-4 with TRBJ2-5; a possible D gene is TRBD2 (6 bases). Germline V gene data show CDR1 as SGHNT and CDR2 as YYREEE (reference sequence). There are 14 residues in the CDR3. V was pared by 5 bases and J by 2 bases, with 13 bases between. CDR3 sequence (DNA): TGTGCCAGCAGTCGAATCCGGGGGCAAGAGACCCAGTACTTC. Protein product: CASSRIRGQETQYF.

The V gene is TRBV28, the J gene TRBJ2-5; 7 nucleotides align to TRBD2. Trimming cost V 6 bases and J 2 bases; bases outside gene matches: 3. The CDR3 extends over 13 amino acids. CDR1 is MDHEN, CDR2 SYDVKM, per germline. CDR3 in DNA: TGTGCCAGCAGAGAGGGACTACAAGAGACCCAGTACTTC. This sequence encodes CASREGLQETQYF. Full variable domain (outside the CDR3, taken from reference TRBV28 and TRBJ2-5): DVKVTQSSRYLVKRTGEKVFLECVQDMDHENMFWYRQDPGLGLRLIYFSYDVKMKEKGDIPEGYSVSREKKERFSLILESASTNQTSMYLCASREGLQETQYFGPGTRLLVL.

The CDR3 DNA is TGTGCCTGGAGTGTGTCGGCCGTCACTGAAGCTTTCTTT. Amino acid sequence: CAWSVSAVTEAFF. The V and J genes are TRBV30 and TRBJ1-1; D call uncertain. The CDR3 totals 13 residues. Trimming took 0 bases from V and 4 from J, leaving 9 bases between them. Germline CDR1 GTSNPN, CDR2 SVGIG (reference sequence).

The rearrangement joins TRBV4-2 to TRBJ2-7; possible D gene TRBD2, 7 bases. Trimming removed 1 base at V and 2 bases at J, with 15 bases between. The CDR3 length is 16 residues. In germline, CDR1 is LGHNA, CDR2 YNFKEQ. The chain's CDR3 is CASSQVGGAGTYEQYF. The CDR3 coding sequence is TGTGCCAGCAGCCAAGTGGGGGGGGCTGGCACCTACGAGCAGTACTTC.